The T cell receptor (beta chain) under discussion was sequenced for a study of beta chain features in type 1 diabetes. General study findings and limits: Type 1 diabetes patients showed a moderate but significant shortening of TCRB CDR3s in all four CD4+ subsets.

Reverse transcription of all isolated RNA meant that expressed TCRB transcripts were sequenced. Average reads for naive, central memory and regulatory T cell samples were around 4 million. Profiled with immunoSEQ multiplex PCR; TCRdb holds only in-frame clones, not every one. There are more than 300,000 clones in the sample; around 8% occur only once, and under 0.5% lies in the top ten. As for this clone: The antigen remains unidentified.

Germline V gives CDR1 MNHNY, CDR2 SVGAGI (reference sequence). Trimming removed 5 bases from V and 8 bases from J; junction bases left unmatched: 8. The CDR3 covers 14 residues. The rearrangement links TRBV6-6 to TRBJ2-1; 8 bases map to TRBD1. The source material was central memory CD4+ T cells from blood. The clonotype originates from a woman between 18 and 30 years old in good health. CDR3 protein: CASSDRGRVDEQFF. The CDR3, as DNA: TGTGCCAGCAGTGACAGGGGTCGGGTGGATGAGCAGTTCTTC.